This TCR beta chain is drawn from a study of T-cell reconstitution after alpha-beta-depleted transplantation in children. This clonotype was detected only a few times. The antigen is not known. Study results and caveats: Reported findings indicate that, about two months after transplant, alpha-beta T cells came from several hundred expanded clones, which were derived from non-depleted graft cells. Some patients' high day-60 TCRbeta diversity was attributed to recipient cells surviving conditioning. By one year post-transplant, T-cell counts and diversity largely arose from T cells that were newly produced.

It was with unique molecular identifiers that the TCRbeta library was prepared. TCRdb re-analysed the PCR reads in MiXCR, keeping a single row per CDR3 protein. The sample shows about 980,000 distinct CDR3 sequences, about 29% of them seen only once. The sequence came from a boy under two years old who had a stem cell transplant for SCID, so the T cells may come from the graft donor. Specimen: PBMCs, mostly from graft donor cells, collected 360 days after TCRalphabeta/CD19-depleted stem cell transplant.

The DNA for the CDR3 is TGTGCCAGCAGGCCAGGGTTGCGGCTCTACGAGCAGTACTTC. It is translated as CASRPGLRLYEQYF. This chain connects TRBV12-3 or TRBV12-4 to TRBJ2-7, with D possibly being TRBD1 (5 bases). V was cut by 6 bases and J by 3 bases, with 15 bases left in between. The CDR3 contains 14 residues.